The 7 T cell receptor beta chains presented below share a single source sample, sequenced in a study of shared clonotypes between healthy human individuals. Assay used: immunoSEQ multiplex PCR; TCRdb lists only in-frame clones, some missing. The table lists around 430,000 clones, around 75% of them singletons. Sequenced sample: PBMCs. The receptor set was obtained from a woman aged 40 to 50 in good health. Some clones in this sample may be carry-over from other donors' samples.

The V and J genes are TRBV5-1 and TRBJ2-7, with TRBD1 identical over 10 bases. Germline CDR1 and CDR2: SGHRS and YFSETQ. CDR3 size: 15 residues. Trimming took 4 bases from V and 7 from J; bases not matched to a gene: 11. CDR3 region: CASSLPGQGKWEQYF. DNA of the CDR3: TGCGCCAGCAGCCTCCCGGGACAGGGGAAGTGGGAGCAGTACTTC.

This clone was observed once. The chain has TRBV4-3 and TRBJ1-1; D may be TRBD1 (5 bases). The germline V gene encodes CDR1 LGHNA and CDR2 YSLEER. CDR3 length: 15 residues. V was cut by 0 bases and J by 3 bases, with 11 bases left in between. CDR3 DNA sequence: TGCGCCAGCAGCCAAGAATCCCCCAGGGACACTGAAGCTTTCTTT. Amino acids: CASSQESPRDTEAFF.

The sample holds a few counts of this clone. This chain joins TRBV5-6 and TRBJ2-5, with 8 bases that match TRBD1. The CDR3 runs 15 residues. With V trimmed by 3 bases and J by 2 bases, 6 bases remained unmatched. Germline V gene lookup returns CDR1 SGHDT and CDR2 YYEEEE. The chain's CDR3 is CASSWTGFGQETQYF. CDR3 DNA: TGTGCCAGCAGCTGGACAGGGTTTGGGCAAGAGACCCAGTACTTC.

With respect to this clone: This sequence may be a read error, since a much larger clone differs from it by one base. The V call is TRBV5-6, the J call TRBJ2-5, with D hard to call. Trimming left V 3 bases short and J 0 bases short, with 3 bases between. The CDR3 extends over 12 amino acids. From germline, CDR1 is SGHDT and CDR2 YYEEEE. The CDR3 nucleotides read TGTGCCAGCAGCTGGTACCAAGAGACCCAGTACTTC. Translation: CASSWYQETQYF.

The chain joins TRBV6-5 to TRBJ2-5; D gene unclear. The CDR3 spans 14 residues. The germline gives CDR1 MNHEY, CDR2 SVGAGI. V gave up 5 bases and J gave up 2 bases, with 12 bases separating them. The CDR3, as DNA: TGTGCCAGCAGTGAAATTCGGGCACAAGAGACCCAGTACTTC. This translates into CASSEIRAQETQYF.

The V call is TRBV9, the J call TRBJ1-2; D unresolved. This CDR3 has 13 residues. The V end lost 0 bases, the J end lost 8 bases, and 11 bases lay between the germline ends. Germline values: CDR1 SGDLS, CDR2 YYNGEE. The CDR3 DNA reads as TGTGCCAGCAGCGTAGGGTCAGGTTCGGGCTACACCTTC. It yields the protein CASSVGSGSGYTF.

V is TRBV30 and J is TRBJ2-7; D is possibly TRBD1 or TRBD2 (5 bases each). The CDR3 contains 14 residues. The ends were cut back, 5 bases at V and 1 base at J, with 15 bases in the middle. Germline lookup yields CDR1 GTSNPN and CDR2 SVGIG (reference sequence). The CDR3 is CAWRVPGRSYEQYF. The DNA for the CDR3 is TGTGCCTGGCGGGTCCCGGGACGTTCCTACGAGCAGTACTTC.